Shown below are 20 T cell receptor beta chains from a single sample sequenced in a study of CD8+CD57+ T cells in acquired aplastic anemia. Using genomic DNA as the template, TCR beta VDJ and CDR3 profiling was carried out. TCRdb re-called the reads with MiXCR, one entry per CDR3 protein. This table holds 200,000 to 250,000 distinct CDR3 sequences, 65% found once. Patients chosen for sequencing had shown CD8+CD57+ cell expansion by flow cytometry. Material: sorted CD4+, CD8+, or CD8+CD57+ T cells (not recorded which) from PBMCs. These receptors all come from a human donor with aplastic anemia.

Turning to this clonotype: The conserved phenylalanine or tryptophan is not found at the CDR3 terminus, so this likely reflects a read error. Because the CDR3's place on the DNA is in doubt, the DNA is left out and the CDR3 is given as listed by TCRdb. The rearrangement links TRBV20-1 to TRBJ2-1; TRBD2 is the table's D call and was not checked against the DNA. CDR1 is DFQATT and CDR2 is SNEGSKA in the germline V gene (reference sequence). From its first to its last residue, the CDR3 has 12 amino acids. The CDR3 here is CSALSLAGAQII.

The chain joins TRBV29-1 to TRBJ1-2; no definite D call. Germline CDR1 and CDR2: SQVTM and ANQGSEA. CDR3 length equals 17 residues. Trimming left V 0 bases short and J 2 bases short, with 19 bases between. CDR3 amino acids: CSVEDRPGPRTNYGYTF. For the CDR3, the DNA is TGCAGCGTTGAAGATCGGCCTGGGCCACGCACCAACTATGGCTACACCTTC.

The V call is TRBV4-3, the J call TRBJ1-1, with a possible D match to TRBD1 (6 bases). The V and J ends lost 0 bases and 11 bases respectively, with 16 bases between them. The germline CDR1 and CDR2 sequences are LGHNA and YSLEER. CDR3 size: 14 residues. CDR3 residues: CASSQDYGGLIAFF. CDR3 nucleotide sequence: TGCGCCAGCAGCCAAGATTACGGGGGCCTGATCGCTTTCTTT.

Comment on this clonotype: Its ends do not fully match the called genes, so a read error is possible. This chain joins TRBV6-2 or TRBV6-3 and TRBJ2-2; TRBD2 agrees at 10 bases. The V gene's germline CDR1 is MNHEY and CDR2 SVGEGT. The CDR3 runs to 14 residues. CDR3 coding DNA: TGTGCCAGCAGTAGCGGGGGGGCCACCGGGGGGCTGTTTTTT. This sequence encodes CASSSGGATGGLFF.

The DNA of the CDR3 is TGTGCCACCAGACAGGACAGGGGGATAGGTGGGGCCAACGTCCTGACTTTC. Protein sequence: CATRQDRGIGGANVLTF. The chain carries TRBV15 and TRBJ2-6; 10 bases align to TRBD1. The germline gives CDR1 LNHNV, CDR2 YYDKDF (reference sequence). The CDR3 extends over 17 amino acids. The junction had 8 bases not matched to a gene; V was cut back by 6 bases and J by 3 bases.

J is TRBJ2-5 and V is TRBV19; a possible D gene is TRBD1 (5 bases). This CDR3 comprises 15 residues. The germline V gene encodes CDR1 LNHDA and CDR2 SQIVND (reference sequence). V lost 3 bases and J lost 5, with 16 bases in between. The CDR3 protein is CASSMGPTGSETQYF. The DNA of the CDR3 is TGTGCCAGTAGTATGGGCCCCACAGGTTCGGAGACCCAGTACTTC.

The CDR3 sequence is CASREQGFSYNEQFF. DNA for the CDR3: TGTGCCAGCAGGGAGCAGGGGTTCTCCTACAATGAGCAGTTCTTC. The genes are TRBV10-3 and TRBJ2-1; D possibly corresponds to TRBD1 (6 bases). The germline V and J ends were trimmed by 10 bases and 0 bases, with 16 bases remaining between them. The V gene's germline CDR1 is ENHRY and CDR2 SYGVKD. The CDR3 consists of 15 residues.

The chain uses TRBV10-1 and TRBJ1-6; D unresolved. Trimming cost V 3 bases and J 0 bases, with 15 bases left between them. This CDR3 region has 18 residues. Germline CDR1 reads WNHNN; CDR2 reads SYGVQD (reference sequence). For the CDR3, the DNA is TGCGCCAGCAGTGATTCGGGAGTGACTTTCTCCTATAATTCACCCCTCCACTTT. It yields the protein CASSDSGVTFSYNSPLHF.

This clonotype has a single count. J is TRBJ1-2 and V is TRBV5-8; D gene uncertain. The CDR3 contains 12 residues. V was shortened by 4 bases and J by 4 bases, with 8 bases between the two germline ends. The germline V gene encodes CDR1 SGHTS and CDR2 YDEGEE. The chain's CDR3 is CASSVTSYGYTF. CDR3 DNA: TGTGCCAGCAGCGTCACCAGCTATGGCTACACCTTC.

This clonotype was counted ten times or more. V usage is TRBV24-1 and J usage is TRBJ2-2; TRBD2 matches at 7 bases. The CDR3 contains 15 residues. Germline V gene lookup returns CDR1 KGHDR and CDR2 SFDVKD. The J segment lost 3 bases and the V segment lost 10 bases, leaving 10 bases of the junction unmatched. CDR3 sequence (DNA): TGTGCCACGCGCGGGGGTGCAGGGTACACCGGGGAGCTGTTTTTT. Amino acids: CATRGGAGYTGELFF.

This clonotype was counted once. The chain carries TRBV19 and TRBJ2-3; 8 bases line up with TRBD2. Germline loops: CDR1 LNHDA, CDR2 SQIVND (reference sequence). J gave up 1 base and V 1 base, and 4 bases lay outside the gene matches. This CDR3 region has 16 residues. This chain's CDR3 is CASSIGTSGRTDTQYF. CDR3 bases: TGTGCCAGTAGTATAGGCACTAGCGGCCGCACAGATACGCAGTATTTT.

This clonotype was seen a handful of times. This sequence joins TRBV14 and TRBJ1-6; a possible D gene is TRBD1 (5 bases). The CDR3 is made up of 15 amino acids. Trimming cost V 4 bases and J 9 bases, with 16 bases left between them. Germline lookup yields CDR1 SGHDN and CDR2 FVKESK. CDR3 in amino acids: CASSPGWGIVSPLHF. The CDR3 bases are TGTGCCAGCAGCCCGGGATGGGGGATCGTTTCACCCCTCCACTTT.

This clonotype showed up just once. The rearrangement joins TRBV19 to TRBJ2-7, with 15 bases identical to TRBD2. The CDR3 sequence is 15 residues long. With 6 bases clipped from V and 4 bases from J, the junction kept 4 bases outside the gene matches. Germline lookup yields CDR1 LNHDA and CDR2 SQIVND (reference sequence). This CDR3 is CASRGLAGGQYEQYF. The CDR3 DNA sequence: TGTGCCAGTAGAGGACTAGCGGGGGGGCAGTACGAGCAGTACTTC.

The chain uses TRBV6-5 and TRBJ1-4; D is possibly TRBD1 (5 bases). The CDR3 sequence is 14 residues long. Trimming pared 2 bases from V and 10 bases from J, leaving 14 bases between. The germline CDR1 and CDR2 sequences are MNHEY and SVGAGI. The CDR3 DNA is TGTGCCAGCAGTTACGGTGCAGGGAAGGTAAAACTGTTTTTT. It translates to CASSYGAGKVKLFF.

The chain recombines TRBV2 with TRBJ2-7, with 11 nucleotides matching TRBD2. Per the germline V gene, CDR1 is SNHLY and CDR2 is FYNNEI. J gave up 0 bases and V 1 base, and 2 bases lay outside the gene matches. This CDR3 is 16 amino acids long. The CDR3 bases are TGTGCCAGCAGTGAAGAGGGACTAGCGGTCTCCTACGAGCAGTACTTC. Protein sequence: CASSEEGLAVSYEQYF.

Note on this clonotype: As the CDR3 is not closed by the conserved phenylalanine or tryptophan, this likely results from a read error. The chain employs TRBV7-2 and TRBJ2-5; D is perhaps TRBD1 (6 bases). The V gene's germline CDR1 is SGHTA and CDR2 FQGNSA. The CDR3 totals 14 residues. V lost 4 bases, J lost 4 bases, and 13 bases lay in between. The CDR3 nucleotides read TGTGCCAGCAGCTATTCCAGGGGCGTAGAGACCCAGTACCTC. It specifies CASSYSRGVETQYL.

About this clonotype itself: The CDR3 does not close with the conserved phenylalanine or tryptophan, likely indicating a read error. The chain links TRBV19 to TRBJ2-7; D is ambiguous. Germline V gene sequence: CDR1 LNHDA, CDR2 SQIVND (reference sequence). The CDR3 is 14 residues long. Trimming shortened V by 1 base and J by 3 bases, and 10 bases separated the two germline ends. CDR3 sequence: CASSIGTGNYEQYL. CDR3 nucleotide sequence: TGTGCCAGTAGTATAGGGACCGGTAACTACGAGCAGTACCTC.

This chain uses TRBV9 with TRBJ1-4; no definite D call. The CDR3 contains 14 residues. V shed 4 bases and J shed 3 bases, with 10 bases lying between them. In germline, CDR1 is SGDLS, CDR2 YYNGEE. CDR3 region: CASSTSGSNEKLFF. The DNA of the CDR3 is TGTGCCAGCAGCACCTCCGGATCTAATGAAAAACTGTTTTTT. Full variable domain (missing parts from reference TRBV9 and TRBJ1-4): DSGVTQTPKHLITATGQRVTLRCSPRSGDLSVYWYQQSLDQGLQFLIQYYNGEERAKGNILERFSAQQFPDLHSELNLSSLELGDSALYFCASSTSGSNEKLFFGSGTQLSVL.

This clonotype was detected ten times or more. The chain couples TRBV6-1 to TRBJ2-7; tentatively, D is TRBD1 or TRBD2 (5 bases each). Germline V gives CDR1 MNHNS, CDR2 SASEGT. V was trimmed by 4 bases and J by 3 bases, leaving 13 bases between them. The CDR3 length is 14 residues. In DNA, the CDR3 is TGTGCCAGCAGTGCCGGGACGGGGCACTACGAGCAGTACTTC. Residues: CASSAGTGHYEQYF.

This clonotype has only one observation. The chain joins TRBV19 to TRBJ2-7; TRBD2 matches 8 bases. CDR3 size: 14 residues. The trim removed 9 bases at V and 3 bases at J, leaving 10 bases unmatched. CDR1 is LNHDA, CDR2 SQIVND, per germline (reference sequence). This chain's CDR3 is CASTLPGLGYEQYF. In nucleotides, the CDR3 is TGTGCCAGCACCCTCCCGGGACTAGGCTACGAGCAGTACTTC. The full variable domain, rest sourced from reference TRBV19 and TRBJ2-7, is DGGITQSPKYLFRKEGQNVTLSCEQNLNHDAMYWYRQDPGQGLRLIYYSQIVNDFQKGDIAEGYSVSREKKESFPLTVTSAQKNPTAFYLCASTLPGLGYEQYFGPGTRLTVT.